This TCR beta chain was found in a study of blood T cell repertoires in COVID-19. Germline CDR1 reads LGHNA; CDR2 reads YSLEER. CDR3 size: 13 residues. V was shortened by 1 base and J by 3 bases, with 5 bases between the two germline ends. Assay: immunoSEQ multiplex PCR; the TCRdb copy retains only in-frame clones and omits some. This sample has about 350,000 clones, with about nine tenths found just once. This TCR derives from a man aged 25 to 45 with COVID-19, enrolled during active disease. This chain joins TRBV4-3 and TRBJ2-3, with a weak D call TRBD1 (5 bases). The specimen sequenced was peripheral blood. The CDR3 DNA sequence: TGCGCCAGCAGCCAAGGACAGACAGATACGCAGTATTTT. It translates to CASSQGQTDTQYF.